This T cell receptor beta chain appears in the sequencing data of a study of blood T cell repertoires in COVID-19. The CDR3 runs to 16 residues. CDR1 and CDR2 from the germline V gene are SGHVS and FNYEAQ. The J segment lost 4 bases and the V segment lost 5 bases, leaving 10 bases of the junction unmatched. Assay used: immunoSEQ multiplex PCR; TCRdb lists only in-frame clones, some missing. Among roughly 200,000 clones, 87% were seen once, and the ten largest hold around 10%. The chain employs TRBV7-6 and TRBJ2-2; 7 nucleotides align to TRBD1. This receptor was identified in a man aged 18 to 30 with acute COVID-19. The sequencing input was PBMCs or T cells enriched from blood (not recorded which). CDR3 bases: TGTGCCAGCAGCCAAACCGCGACAGGGTTCACCGGGGAGCTGTTTTTT. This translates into CASSQTATGFTGELFF.